The 3 T cell receptor beta chains below all came from one sample that was sequenced in a study of blood T cell repertoires in COVID-19. This table comes from immunoSEQ multiplex PCR, and its TCRdb copy is limited to in-frame clones, with some not included. The sample holds 200,000 to 250,000 clones; around 83% are singletons and the top ten take less than 3.5%. Sequences were obtained from peripheral blood. These receptors were obtained from a middle-aged man with active or convalescent COVID-19.

The chain links TRBV5-6 to TRBJ2-5; D is perhaps TRBD1 (6 bases). Trimming took off 4 bases at V and 0 bases at J, with 16 bases between the two ends. Germline CDR1 and CDR2: SGHDT and YYEEEE. This CDR3 is built from 16 residues. This chain's CDR3 is CASSNMVKGDQETQYF. CDR3 DNA sequence: TGTGCCAGCAGCAATATGGTGAAGGGGGACCAAGAGACCCAGTACTTC.

The CDR3 loop reads CASSLVAGGLSSYEQYF. Written as DNA, the CDR3 is TGCGCCAGCAGCTTGGTAGCGGGAGGGCTGAGCTCCTACGAGCAGTACTTC. The chain combines TRBV5-1 with TRBJ2-7; 11 bases line up with TRBD2. V dropped 0 bases and J dropped 0; count of bases not matched to a gene: 5. Germline V lookup: CDR1 SGHRS, CDR2 YFSETQ. The CDR3 has 17 amino acids.

This rearrangement joins TRBV6-2 or TRBV6-3 to TRBJ2-5; D perhaps matches TRBD1 (5 bases). Looked up from germline, CDR1 is MNHEY and CDR2 is SVGEGT. CDR3 length: 16 residues. The ends were cut back, 5 bases at V and 4 bases at J, with 20 bases in the middle. CDR3 in amino acids: CASSHRVGARRETQYF. CDR3 DNA: TGTGCCAGCAGTCACCGAGTTGGGGCGCGACGAGAGACCCAGTACTTC.